These 31 T cell receptor beta chains originate from one sample sequenced in a study of cytomegalovirus exposure and HLA in healthy donors. Vbeta (60) and Jbeta (13) primers were used in the PCR. Libraries were prepared by immunoSEQ multiplex PCR; TCRdb keeps only in-frame clonotypes and omits some of them. The sample holds roughly 70,000 clones; around 78% are singletons and the top ten take 6% to 6.5%. The material sequenced was PBMCs. Source of these receptors: a man in his forties or fifties in good health and CMV-seronegative.

The rearrangement uses TRBV27 and TRBJ2-1, with TRBD2 as a possible D gene (6 bases). The CDR3 covers 13 residues. Looked up from germline, CDR1 is MNHEY and CDR2 is SMNVEV (reference sequence). Trimming shortened V by 7 bases and J by 9 bases, and 16 bases separated the two germline ends. CDR3 sequence: CASKIGTGIEQFF. The DNA of the CDR3 is TGTGCCAGCAAGATCGGGACTGGCATTGAGCAGTTCTTC.

Here the CDR3 DNA reads TGTGCCAGCTCACATACAGGGGGGGATTCACCCCTCCACTTT. Encoded protein: CASSHTGGDSPLHF. V gene TRBV18 combines with J gene TRBJ1-6; 8 bases fit TRBD1. This CDR3 has 14 amino acids. The trim removed 4 bases at V and 8 bases at J, leaving 4 bases unmatched. CDR1 is KGHSH, CDR2 LQKENI, per germline. The full variable domain, with the rest looked up from reference TRBV18 and TRBJ1-6, is NAGVMQNPRHLVRRRGQEARLRCSPMKGHSHVYWYRQLPEEGLKFMVYLQKENIIDESGMPKERFSAEFPKEGPSILRIQQVVRGDSAAYFCASSHTGGDSPLHFGNGTRLTVT.

The chain is built from TRBV18 and TRBJ2-7, with TRBD1 matching 8 bases. This CDR3 has 16 amino acids. Trimming removed 1 base from V and 3 bases from J; junction bases left unmatched: 8. Germline V lookup: CDR1 KGHSH, CDR2 LQKENI. CDR3 amino acids: CASSPLPTGTGYEQYF. DNA of the CDR3: TGTGCCAGCTCACCACTGCCAACCGGGACAGGCTACGAGCAGTACTTC.

This rearrangement joins TRBV2 to TRBJ1-5; 7 bases agree with TRBD1. CDR3 length: 15 amino acids. After removal of 5 bases from V and 2 bases from J, the junction contained 6 bases not matched to a gene. Germline assignment: CDR1 SNHLY and CDR2 FYNNEI. In DNA form, the CDR3 reads TGTGCCAGCAGTTATGACAGGGACGGCAATCAGCCCCAGCATTTT. It specifies CASSYDRDGNQPQHF.

This rearrangement joins TRBV7-9 to TRBJ1-6; D gene uncertain. Germline V gives CDR1 SEHNR, CDR2 FQNEAQ (reference sequence). The CDR3 has 16 residues. Trimming shortened V by 2 bases and J by 0 bases, and 8 bases separated the two germline ends. CDR3 sequence reads: CASSLPFGSYNSPLHF. CDR3 DNA: TGTGCCAGCAGCTTACCATTCGGCTCCTATAATTCACCCCTCCACTTT.

The chain uses TRBV13 and TRBJ2-1; 12 nucleotides match TRBD2. The CDR3 loop spans 17 amino acids. V lost 5 bases and J lost 5; bases outside the gene matches: 10. CDR1 PRHDT and CDR2 FYEKMQ come from the germline V gene (reference sequence). Written as DNA, the CDR3 is TGTGCCAGCAGCCTCCTTCCTAGCGGGAGGGCCCACAATGAGCAGTTCTTC. Its translation is CASSLLPSGRAHNEQFF.

The V gene is TRBV6-1, the J gene TRBJ1-1, with 12 bases matching TRBD1. The germline CDR1 and CDR2 sequences are MNHNS and SASEGT. This CDR3 comprises 19 residues. Trimming cost V 3 bases and J 4 bases; bases outside gene matches: 15. CDR3 loop: CASSDPFGTGGFGTTEAFF. The CDR3 nucleotides read TGTGCCAGCAGTGACCCCTTCGGGACAGGGGGCTTCGGGACCACTGAAGCTTTCTTT.

This chain connects TRBV6-1 to TRBJ2-3; 7 nucleotides align to TRBD2. Germline CDR1 MNHNS, CDR2 SASEGT. V shed 8 bases and J 3 bases; nucleotides not matched to a gene: 5. This CDR3 contains 13 residues. The DNA for the CDR3 is TGTGCCAGCGGCGGGAGTGGGACAGATACGCAGTATTTT. Amino acid sequence: CASGGSGTDTQYF.

The chain combines TRBV2 with TRBJ1-1; D possibly corresponds to TRBD1 (6 bases). The CDR3 runs 12 residues. Germline values: CDR1 SNHLY, CDR2 FYNNEI. Trimming left V 6 bases short and J 8 bases short, with 13 bases between. This CDR3 reads CASSPDRSEAFF. DNA of the CDR3: TGTGCCAGCAGCCCTGACAGGTCAGAAGCTTTCTTT.

This chain joins TRBV5-1 and TRBJ2-2; 11 bases are shared with TRBD1. Trimming removed 0 bases from V and 6 bases from J; junction bases left unmatched: 1. The germline gives CDR1 SGHRS, CDR2 YFSETQ. The CDR3 runs 15 residues. The CDR3 reads CASSLGTGGSGELFF. CDR3 DNA: TGCGCCAGCAGCTTGGGGACAGGGGGCTCCGGGGAGCTGTTTTTT.

Remarks on this clone: Different DNA sequences within this sample yield the same CDR3. The chain combines TRBV5-1 with TRBJ1-1, with 8 bases that match TRBD1. J was trimmed by 2 bases and V by 4 bases; bases with no gene match: 4. This CDR3 has 14 residues. CDR1 is SGHRS, CDR2 YFSETQ, per germline. CDR3 DNA: TGCGCCAGCAGCCCAGGACAGGGTAACACTGAAGCTTTCTTT. Translated, it gives CASSPGQGNTEAFF.

This clone was seen more than once but under ten times. The chain employs TRBV9 and TRBJ1-1; weak D call: TRBD1 (6 bases). This CDR3 has 19 amino acids. Trimming took off 0 bases at V and 4 bases at J, with 25 bases between the two ends. Germline CDR1 reads SGDLS; CDR2 reads YYNGEE. The DNA of the CDR3 is TGTGCCAGCAGCGTAGAACCCGGGGTATTCAGGGGAACGGTCACTGAAGCTTTCTTT. Translated, it gives CASSVEPGVFRGTVTEAFF.

The gene calls are TRBV6-5 and TRBJ1-1, with 8 bases aligning to TRBD1. Per the germline V gene, CDR1 is MNHEY and CDR2 is SVGAGI. The CDR3 totals 13 residues. V shed 5 bases and J 6 bases; nucleotides not matched to a gene: 5. CDR3 protein: CASSQGQASEAFF. In nucleotides, the CDR3 is TGTGCCAGCAGTCAGGGACAGGCCTCTGAAGCTTTCTTT.

This sequence joins TRBV18 and TRBJ1-5, with TRBD1 identical over 8 bases. Looked up from germline, CDR1 is KGHSH and CDR2 is LQKENI. The CDR3 covers 14 residues. V was clipped by 4 bases and J by 7 bases; unmatched bases: 6. CDR3 sequence (DNA): TGTGCCAGCTCACTACAGGGGGTTTTGCAGCCCCAGCATTTT. As protein: CASSLQGVLQPQHF.

The chain joins TRBV20-1 to TRBJ2-1; tentatively, D is TRBD1 (6 bases). This CDR3 is 11 amino acids long. V gave up 2 bases and J gave up 8 bases, with 7 bases separating them. The germline V gene has CDR1 DFQATT and CDR2 SNEGSKA (reference sequence). The CDR3 spells CSARQGYEQFF. The CDR3 nucleotides are TGCAGTGCTAGACAGGGGTATGAGCAGTTCTTC.

This chain uses TRBV25-1 with TRBJ1-1; TRBD1 is a possible D gene (6 bases). The ends were cut back, 7 bases at V and 3 bases at J, with 24 bases in the middle. CDR3 length equals 17 residues. In germline, CDR1 is MGHDK, CDR2 SYGVNS. Written as DNA, the CDR3 is TGTGCCAGCACCGAAGGGGGGGCCCGACGTGGGGACACTGAAGCTTTCTTT. It specifies CASTEGGARRGDTEAFF. Full variable domain (missing parts from reference TRBV25-1 and TRBJ1-1): EADIYQTPRYLVIGTGKKITLECSQTMGHDKMYWYQQDPGMELHLIHYSYGVNSTEKGDLSSESTVSRIRTEHFPLTLESARPSHTSQYLCASTEGGARRGDTEAFFGQGTRLTVV.

This clone was detected only a few times. Other DNA sequences in the sample encode the same CDR3. For the CDR3, the DNA is TGCGCCAGCAGCCAAGATGTACAGGGCTACACTGAAGCTTTCTTT. This codes for CASSQDVQGYTEAFF. The rearrangement joins TRBV4-1 to TRBJ1-1; TRBD1 might be the D (6 bases). This CDR3 region has 15 residues. Trimming took 0 bases from V and 3 from J, leaving 11 bases between them. CDR1 and CDR2 (germline): MGHRA, YSYEKL.

The J gene is TRBJ1-2, the V gene TRBV6-5; D unresolved. The CDR3 covers 12 residues. CDR1 MNHEY and CDR2 SVGAGI come from the germline V gene. V was shortened by 2 bases and J by 2 bases, with 3 bases between the two germline ends. Here the CDR3 reads CASSYTNYGYTF. CDR3 coding DNA: TGTGCCAGCAGTTACACAAACTATGGCTACACCTTC.

The count of this clone is one. The V and J genes are TRBV6-6 and TRBJ1-3; D not resolved. Germline assignment: CDR1 MNHNY and CDR2 SVGAGI (reference sequence). The CDR3 is 14 residues long. V was pared by 7 bases and J by 0 bases, with 10 bases between. The CDR3 loop is CASTNRDSGNTIYF. CDR3 in DNA: TGTGCCAGCACTAATAGAGACTCTGGAAACACCATATATTTT.

This clone was picked up a small number of times. V gene TRBV25-1 combines with J gene TRBJ1-1; the D is unclear. This CDR3 has 15 amino acids. Germline V lookup: CDR1 MGHDK, CDR2 SYGVNS. Trimming cost V 2 bases and J 1 base, with 11 bases left between them. The CDR3: CASSEPGSSNTEAFF. The CDR3 DNA follows: TGTGCCAGCAGTGAACCAGGCAGCTCGAACACTGAAGCTTTCTTT.

This clone has just a few counts. The rearrangement uses TRBV27 and TRBJ1-3; D uncertain. Between the trimmed V and J ends, which lost 5 bases and 0 bases, there was a span of 11 bases. The length of the CDR3 is 15 residues. Per the germline V gene, CDR1 is MNHEY and CDR2 is SMNVEV (reference sequence). The CDR3 region is CASSLGGSSGNTIYF. The CDR3 DNA sequence: TGTGCCAGCAGTCTAGGCGGGAGCTCTGGAAACACCATATATTTT.

V gene TRBV18 combines with J gene TRBJ2-7; 8 nucleotides match TRBD1. After removal of 3 bases from V and 6 bases from J, the junction contained 7 bases not matched to a gene. The CDR3 runs to 14 residues. The germline V gene encodes CDR1 KGHSH and CDR2 LQKENI. CDR3: CASSPSGQGREQYF. CDR3 coding DNA: TGTGCCAGCTCACCGAGCGGACAGGGTCGCGAGCAGTACTTC.

The DNA for the CDR3 is TGCGCCAGCAGCTTGGTACAGAGCACAGATACGCAGTATTTT. This codes for CASSLVQSTDTQYF. The rearrangement joins TRBV5-1 to TRBJ2-3; unclear D gene. Deletions cut 0 bases from V and 0 bases from J, with 5 bases between. This CDR3 is 14 amino acids long. Looked up from germline, CDR1 is SGHRS and CDR2 is YFSETQ.

V gene TRBV7-9 combines with J gene TRBJ1-2; D remains ambiguous. With 4 bases removed from V and 0 bases from J, the gap between germline ends came to 12 bases. The CDR3 extends over 15 amino acids. CDR1 and CDR2 from the germline V gene are SEHNR and FQNEAQ (reference sequence). CDR3 protein: CASSYTVEANYGYTF. DNA for the CDR3: TGTGCCAGCAGCTACACCGTAGAGGCTAACTATGGCTACACCTTC. The variable domain in full, with the rest retrieved from reference TRBV7-9 and TRBJ1-2, is DTGVSQNPRHKITKRGQNVTFRCDPISEHNRLYWYRQTLGQGPEFLTYFQNEAQLEKSRLLSDRFSAERPKGSFSTLEIQRTEQGDSAMYLCASSYTVEANYGYTFGSGTRLTVV.

The V and J genes are TRBV6-1 and TRBJ1-1, with TRBD1 identical over 7 bases. This CDR3 spans 15 amino acids. Germline CDR1 is MNHNS and CDR2 is SASEGT. J gave up 1 base and V 10 bases, and 12 bases lay outside the gene matches. CDR3 residues: CATKKGTDGNTEAFF. The CDR3 DNA is TGTGCCACCAAAAAGGGGACAGACGGGAACACTGAAGCTTTCTTT.

The rearrangement joins TRBV27 to TRBJ2-3; no firm D call. V lost 2 bases and J lost 0, with 9 bases in between. In germline, CDR1 is MNHEY, CDR2 SMNVEV (reference sequence). The CDR3 is 15 residues long. The CDR3 sequence: CASSLELVSTDTQYF. CDR3 in DNA: TGTGCCAGCAGTTTAGAGCTGGTTAGCACAGATACGCAGTATTTT.

This rearrangement joins TRBV10-1 to TRBJ1-1; 8 bases are a match to TRBD1. Germline CDR1 is WNHNN and CDR2 is SYGVQD (reference sequence). The CDR3 loop spans 15 amino acids. V shed 4 bases, J shed 2 bases, and the junction held 6 bases outside the gene matches. CDR3 sequence (DNA): TGCGCCAGCAGTGTCTCGACAGGGGTCAACACTGAAGCTTTCTTT. This sequence encodes CASSVSTGVNTEAFF.

The chain links TRBV11-2 to TRBJ1-1; 7 positions agree with TRBD1. This CDR3 spans 15 amino acids. The V gene end was trimmed by 5 bases and the J gene end by 3 bases; junction bases not matched to a gene: 9. The V gene's germline CDR1 is SGHAT and CDR2 FQNNGV. The DNA for the CDR3 is TGTGCCAGCAGCCCCCTGACAGGGATCGACACTGAAGCTTTCTTT. Protein sequence: CASSPLTGIDTEAFF.

The chain uses TRBV11-2 and TRBJ2-1, with 10 bases aligning to TRBD2. The CDR3 is 15 residues long. Per the germline V gene, CDR1 is SGHAT and CDR2 is FQNNGV. With V trimmed by 1 base and J by 7 bases, 4 bases remained unmatched. CDR3 sequence (DNA): TGTGCCAGCAGCTTAGTTTGGACTAGCGGTAATGAGCAGTTCTTC. It translates to CASSLVWTSGNEQFF.

This clone was detected a few times. The chain has TRBV6-5 and TRBJ1-1, with D hard to call. The V gene lost 10 bases and the J gene lost 4 bases, with 19 bases spanning the gap. CDR1 is MNHEY, CDR2 SVGAGI, per germline. The CDR3 contains 14 residues. CDR3 bases: TGTGCCACCAGAATAGATCCGGGAAGCACTGAAGCTTTCTTT. Translation gives CATRIDPGSTEAFF.

This clone came up a few times. The chain is built from TRBV4-1 and TRBJ2-2, with D perhaps TRBD1 (6 bases). The CDR3 has 16 residues. V lost 4 bases and J lost 4, with 16 bases in between. The germline V gene encodes CDR1 MGHRA and CDR2 YSYEKL. CDR3 amino acids: CASSPPGHGLTGELFF. In DNA form, the CDR3 reads TGCGCCAGCAGCCCTCCGGGACACGGACTCACCGGGGAGCTGTTTTTT.